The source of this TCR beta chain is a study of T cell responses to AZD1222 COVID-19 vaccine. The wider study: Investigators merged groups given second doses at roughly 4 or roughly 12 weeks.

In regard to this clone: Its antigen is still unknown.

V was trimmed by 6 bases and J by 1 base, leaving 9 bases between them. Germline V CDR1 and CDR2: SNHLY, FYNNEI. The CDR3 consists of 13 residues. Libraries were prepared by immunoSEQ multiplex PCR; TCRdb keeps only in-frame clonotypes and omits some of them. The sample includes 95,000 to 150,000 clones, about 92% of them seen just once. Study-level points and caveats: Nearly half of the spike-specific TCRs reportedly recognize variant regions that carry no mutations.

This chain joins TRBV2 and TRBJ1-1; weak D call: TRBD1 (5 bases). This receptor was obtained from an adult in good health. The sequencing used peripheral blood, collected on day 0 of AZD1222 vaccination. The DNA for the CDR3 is TGTGCCAGCAGCATCACAGGGAACACTGAAGCTTTCTTT. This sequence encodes CASSITGNTEAFF.